These 23 T cell receptor beta chains were sequenced from one sample in a study of blood T cell repertoires in COVID-19. Clones were read by immunoSEQ multiplex PCR, and TCRdb kept only the in-frame ones, dropping some. This sample has roughly 480,000 clones, with roughly 87% found just once. What was sequenced was peripheral blood. These receptors all stem from a man younger than 35 with COVID-19, enrolled during active disease.

The chain links TRBV11-3 to TRBJ1-1; weak D call: TRBD1 (6 bases). The germline V gene has CDR1 SGHNT and CDR2 YENEEA. V was cut by 5 bases and J by 4 bases, with 11 bases left in between. The CDR3 is 13 residues long. The CDR3 DNA follows: TGTGCCAGCAGCACGACCAGGGGCACTGAAGCTTTCTTT. Translated, it gives CASSTTRGTEAFF.

The rearrangement joins TRBV29-1 to TRBJ2-5; TRBD2 aligns across 8 bases. The CDR3 runs to 13 residues. Looked up from germline, CDR1 is SQVTM and CDR2 is ANQGSEA. Trimming took 8 bases from V and 5 from J; bases not matched to a gene: 10. CDR3 nucleotide sequence: TGCAGCACTGCGGGACTAGTTACTGAGACCCAGTACTTC. This sequence encodes CSTAGLVTETQYF.

The chain carries TRBV28 and TRBJ2-3, with 8 bases aligning to TRBD2. This CDR3 region has 15 residues. The V gene end was trimmed by 6 bases and the J gene end by 1 base; junction bases not matched to a gene: 6. The germline gives CDR1 MDHEN, CDR2 SYDVKM. CDR3 nucleotides: TGTGCCAGCAGCCTGACTAGCGACCGCACAGATACGCAGTATTTT. Its protein product is CASSLTSDRTDTQYF.

The rearrangement uses TRBV18 and TRBJ2-7; 12 nucleotides line up with TRBD2. The trim removed 5 bases at V and 2 bases at J, leaving 7 bases unmatched. CDR1 is KGHSH and CDR2 is LQKENI in the germline V gene. This CDR3 spans 16 amino acids. The chain's CDR3 is CASSASLAGGPYEQYF. The CDR3 coding sequence is TGTGCCAGCTCAGCCTCACTAGCGGGAGGCCCCTACGAGCAGTACTTC. Supplemented by reference TRBV18 and TRBJ2-7, the full variable domain reads NAGVMQNPRHLVRRRGQEARLRCSPMKGHSHVYWYRQLPEEGLKFMVYLQKENIIDESGMPKERFSAEFPKEGPSILRIQQVVRGDSAAYFCASSASLAGGPYEQYFGPGTRLTVT.

V and J are TRBV19 and TRBJ2-7; D remains ambiguous. Germline-derived CDR1 and CDR2 are LNHDA and SQIVND (reference sequence). The CDR3 is 16 amino acids. V shed 1 base and J shed 2 bases, with 15 bases lying between them. In nucleotides, the CDR3 is TGTGCCAGTAGTATAGTAAAGACTGATTTCACCTACGAGCAGTACTTC. Its translation: CASSIVKTDFTYEQYF.

The CDR3 nucleotides read TGTGCCAGCGCGGACAGCCAAAATTCACCCCTCCACTTT. Protein product: CASADSQNSPLHF. The gene calls are TRBV27 and TRBJ1-6; tentative D call: TRBD1 (6 bases). With 8 bases removed from V and 7 bases from J, the gap between germline ends came to 12 bases. Germline V lookup: CDR1 MNHEY, CDR2 SMNVEV (reference sequence). This CDR3 is 13 amino acids long.

CDR3 DNA: TGTGCCAGCTCATTTGCGGGGGGGCCGGGTGAGCAGTTCTTC. This encodes CASSFAGGPGEQFF. The genes are TRBV18 and TRBJ2-1; TRBD2 matches 9 bases. V shed 5 bases, J shed 9 bases, and the junction held 8 bases outside the gene matches. Germline V gives CDR1 KGHSH, CDR2 LQKENI. CDR3 size: 14 residues. The full variable domain, with the rest looked up from reference TRBV18 and TRBJ2-1, is NAGVMQNPRHLVRRRGQEARLRCSPMKGHSHVYWYRQLPEEGLKFMVYLQKENIIDESGMPKERFSAEFPKEGPSILRIQQVVRGDSAAYFCASSFAGGPGEQFFGPGTRLTVL.

The chain couples TRBV5-1 to TRBJ2-1; TRBD2 agrees at 7 bases. This CDR3 has 15 residues. Germline lookup yields CDR1 SGHRS and CDR2 YFSETQ. The ends lost 0 bases at V and 1 base at J; junction bases unmatched: 1. CDR3 sequence (DNA): TGCGCCAGCAGCTTGGACGGGGGGTCCTACAATGAGCAGTTCTTC. This translates into CASSLDGGSYNEQFF.

The chain combines TRBV21-1 with TRBJ2-1; TRBD2, the table's D call, lacks a check against the DNA. TRBV21-1 is designated a pseudogene. CDR3 length: 17 amino acids. Written as DNA, the CDR3 is TGTGCCAGCAGCAACAGGCTGAGACTAGCGGTATACAATGAGCAGTTCTTC. Its protein product is CASSNRLRLAVYNEQFF.

The chain combines TRBV19 with TRBJ2-3; 8 nucleotides align to TRBD2. J lost 1 base, V lost 3 bases, and 6 bases had no gene match. CDR1 is LNHDA, CDR2 SQIVND, per germline (reference sequence). The CDR3 runs to 16 residues. The CDR3 coding sequence is TGTGCCAGTAGTATCAGGACGGGAGGGGGCACAGATACGCAGTATTTT. Amino acids: CASSIRTGGGTDTQYF.

The chain recombines TRBV7-9 with TRBJ2-5, with D uncertain. Germline loops: CDR1 SEHNR, CDR2 FQNEAQ (reference sequence). The CDR3 spans 14 residues. Trimming removed 1 base from V and 3 bases from J, with 9 bases in between. The CDR3 coding sequence is TGTGCCAGCAGCTTAGGAAGAGCCGAAGAGACCCAGTACTTC. Translating it yields CASSLGRAEETQYF.

V is TRBV19 and J is TRBJ1-6; TRBD1 matches at 8 bases. Per germline, CDR1 LNHDA and CDR2 SQIVND (reference sequence). The CDR3 is 14 residues long. V was pared by 4 bases and J by 9 bases, with 5 bases of the junction left unmatched. Here the CDR3 reads CASSSRGLSSPLHF. CDR3 DNA sequence: TGTGCCAGTAGTAGCAGGGGGCTGAGTTCACCCCTCCACTTT.

The chain is built from TRBV10-2 and TRBJ2-7; 10 nucleotides align to TRBD2. V trimming: 6 bases; J trimming: 0 bases; junction bases outside the gene matches: 2. The CDR3 runs to 14 residues. Germline values: CDR1 WSHSY, CDR2 SAAADI. The CDR3 sequence is CASRLAGSSYEQYF. CDR3 sequence (DNA): TGCGCCAGCAGACTAGCGGGATCCTCCTACGAGCAGTACTTC.

The V and J genes are TRBV5-1 and TRBJ2-5; D not certain. V lost 0 bases, J lost 5 bases, and 2 bases lay in between. The CDR3 has 11 residues. CDR1 is SGHRS and CDR2 is YFSETQ in the germline V gene. In nucleotides, the CDR3 is TGCGCCAGCAGCTTGGCTGAGACCCAGTACTTC. It yields the protein CASSLAETQYF.

The chain uses TRBV30 and TRBJ1-1; 8 bases are shared with TRBD1. The V segment lost 3 bases and the J segment 10 bases; nucleotides outside the gene matches: 7. Germline values: CDR1 GTSNPN, CDR2 SVGIG (reference sequence). The CDR3 has 12 residues. CDR3 sequence (DNA): TGTGCCTGGAGGTCGGGACAGGATGTAGCTTTCTTT. This codes for CAWRSGQDVAFF.

The V and J genes are TRBV5-4 and TRBJ1-2; 9 bases fit TRBD1. Germline CDR1 SGHNT, CDR2 YYREEE (reference sequence). This CDR3 has 14 amino acids. V shed 3 bases, J shed 8 bases, and the junction held 8 bases outside the gene matches. The CDR3 region is CASSWDRDYFGYTF. CDR3 sequence (DNA): TGTGCCAGCAGCTGGGACAGGGATTACTTCGGCTACACCTTC. Full variable domain (outside the CDR3, taken from reference TRBV5-4 and TRBJ1-2): ETGVTQSPTHLIKTRGQQVTLRCSSQSGHNTVSWYQQALGQGPQFIFQYYREEENGRGNFPPRFSGLQFPNYSSELNVNALELDDSALYLCASSWDRDYFGYTFGSGTRLTVV.

V is TRBV7-2 and J is TRBJ1-4; D is perhaps TRBD1 (6 bases). CDR3 length: 14 amino acids. CDR1 is SGHTA, CDR2 FQGNSA, per germline. The ends were cut back, 2 bases at V and 8 bases at J, with 12 bases in the middle. This CDR3 reads CASSLRGQSEKLFF. CDR3 sequence (DNA): TGTGCCAGCAGCTTACGCGGACAGTCAGAAAAACTGTTTTTT.

V usage is TRBV7-9 and J usage is TRBJ2-7; TRBD2 aligns across 15 bases. The CDR3 totals 17 residues. V shed 5 bases and J 1 base; nucleotides not matched to a gene: 6. CDR1 and CDR2 from the germline V gene are SEHNR and FQNEAQ (reference sequence). The CDR3 protein is CASSLGLAGGRSYEQYF. The CDR3 DNA is TGTGCCAGCAGCCTGGGACTAGCGGGAGGTAGGTCCTACGAGCAGTACTTC.

The chain links TRBV12-3 or TRBV12-4 to TRBJ1-2; D not certain. This CDR3 is 13 amino acids long. Trimming removed 5 bases from V and 2 bases from J, with 9 bases in between. As DNA, the CDR3 is TGTGCCAGCAGTGTCTTACGGAACTATGGCTACACCTTC. Translation: CASSVLRNYGYTF.

J is TRBJ1-1 and V is TRBV21-1. TRBV21-1 is marked as a pseudogene. The CDR3 contains 12 residues. This CDR3 is CAGLNLRSEAFF. The CDR3 bases are TGTGCCGGTCTTAATCTTAGGAGTGAAGCTTTCTTT.

In this sample, this clone turned up a few times. This chain joins TRBV24-1 and TRBJ2-3; maybe TRBD2 (6 bases). Germline V gives CDR1 KGHDR, CDR2 SFDVKD. The CDR3 covers 16 residues. V lost 7 bases to trimming and J lost 0 bases, with 16 bases between them. CDR3 protein: CATSATGTSSTDTQYF. CDR3 nucleotide sequence: TGTGCCACCAGCGCCACCGGGACTTCTAGCACAGATACGCAGTATTTT.

The CDR3 nucleotides read TGTGCCAGCACTGCGGGACAGACCTACGAGCAGTACTTC. This translates into CASTAGQTYEQYF. The rearrangement joins TRBV2 to TRBJ2-7; weak D call: TRBD1 (7 bases). The germline V and J ends were trimmed by 7 bases and 2 bases, with 12 bases remaining between them. Germline loops: CDR1 SNHLY, CDR2 FYNNEI. The CDR3 runs to 13 residues.

This chain links TRBV11-2 with TRBJ2-7; D might be TRBD2 (6 bases). Trimming cost V 5 bases and J 3 bases, with 17 bases left between them. The CDR3 has 15 amino acids. CDR1 SGHAT and CDR2 FQNNGV come from the germline V gene. CDR3 nucleotide sequence: TGTGCCAGCAGCCCGTCTCGGGACTTCAACTACGAGCAGTACTTC. The encoded protein is CASSPSRDFNYEQYF. Supplemented by reference TRBV11-2 and TRBJ2-7, the full variable domain reads EAGVAQSPRYKIIEKRQSVAFWCNPISGHATLYWYQQILGQGPKLLIQFQNNGVVDDSQLPKDRFSAERLKGVDSTLKIQPAKLEDSAVYLCASSPSRDFNYEQYFGPGTRLTVT.